The 19 T cell receptor beta chains listed next were all sequenced from one sample in a study of blood T cells in healthy people across ages. Alongside a J-beta primer mix, a sample-barcoded 5' primer served in a second PCR lasting about 7 to 11 cycles. TCRdb called the 5' RACE reads again in MiXCR, with one record for every CDR3 protein. The sample has about 1.1 million distinct CDR3 sequences, under 40% seen once. Input material: blood. The receptors here all came from a man in his late teens or twenties in good health.

The chain employs TRBV5-1 and TRBJ2-1, with 8 bases aligning to TRBD1. Germline V gives CDR1 SGHRS, CDR2 YFSETQ. V trimming: 7 bases; J trimming: 7 bases; junction bases outside the gene matches: 25. The CDR3 totals 19 residues. The CDR3 DNA reads TGCGCCAGCCCTTTCACGGGACCGACTGGGACAGGTGGTTATAATGAGCAGTTCTTC. Translation gives CASPFTGPTGTGGYNEQFF.

A remark on this clonotype: Germline and junction disagree at one end, which may indicate a read error. V gene TRBV4-1 combines with J gene TRBJ2-4; a possible D gene is TRBD1 (6 bases). Germline V gene data show CDR1 as MGHRA and CDR2 as YSYEKL. The CDR3 length is 15 residues. The CDR3: CTSSPTGLVYNEQYF. The CDR3 DNA reads TGCACCAGCAGCCCGACAGGCCTAGTCTACAATGAGCAGTACTTC.

Only a few counts were recorded for this clonotype. CDR3 sequence reads: CASSDPGRNYGYTF. As DNA, the CDR3 is TGTGCCAGCAGTGATCCGGGCCGAAACTATGGCTACACCTTC. The chain couples TRBV6-1 to TRBJ1-2; D ambiguous. Germline V gene sequence: CDR1 MNHNS, CDR2 SASEGT. Trimming removed 3 bases from V and 2 bases from J, with 10 bases in between. The CDR3 has 14 amino acids.

This clonotype was observed once. V and J are TRBV6-6 and TRBJ1-3; perhaps TRBD1 as D (5 bases). Trimming took off 7 bases at V and 2 bases at J, with 15 bases between the two ends. The V gene's germline CDR1 is MNHNY and CDR2 SVGAGI (reference sequence). CDR3 length: 15 residues. As DNA, the CDR3 is TGTGCCAGCAACGCCGATATGGGGGCTGGAAACACCATATATTTT. Amino acids: CASNADMGAGNTIYF.

The rearrangement links TRBV4-2 to TRBJ2-2; 12 positions agree with TRBD2. CDR3 length: 18 residues. CDR1 and CDR2 from the germline V gene are LGHNA and YNFKEQ. Trimming removed 5 bases from V and 0 bases from J; junction bases left unmatched: 7. This CDR3 reads CASSERLAGASNTGELFF. The DNA of the CDR3 is TGTGCCAGCAGCGAGAGACTAGCGGGGGCTTCGAACACCGGGGAGCTGTTTTTT.

This clonotype has at least ten counts. The chain carries TRBV7-2 and TRBJ2-1, with D uncertain. Germline CDR1 reads SGHTA; CDR2 reads FQGNSA. CDR3 length equals 13 residues. Trimming cost V 1 base and J 5 bases, with 6 bases left between them. The CDR3 sequence is CASSLGSHNEQFF. CDR3 coding DNA: TGTGCCAGCAGCTTAGGATCCCACAATGAGCAGTTCTTC. Filled out from reference TRBV7-2 and TRBJ2-1, the complete variable domain reads GAGVSQSPSNKVTEKGKDVELRCDPISGHTALYWYRQSLGQGLEFLIYFQGNSAPDKSGLPSDRFSAERTGGSVSTLTIQRTQQEDSAVYLCASSLGSHNEQFFGPGTRLTVL.

The J gene is TRBJ1-2, the V gene TRBV4-3, with D possibly TRBD1 on 6 matching bases. The CDR3 is 15 residues long. The germline V gene encodes CDR1 LGHNA and CDR2 YSLEER. Trimming took 0 bases from V and 4 from J, leaving 12 bases between them. CDR3 in amino acids: CASSQETGKVYGYTF. CDR3 nucleotides: TGCGCCAGCAGCCAAGAAACAGGGAAGGTCTATGGCTACACCTTC.

In its sample, this clonotype was seen a few times. The V and J genes are TRBV20-1 and TRBJ1-5, with a tentative D call TRBD1 (6 bases). The CDR3 extends over 16 amino acids. With 3 bases removed from V and 0 bases from J, the gap between germline ends came to 15 bases. Germline CDR1 reads DFQATT; CDR2 reads SNEGSKA (reference sequence). This chain's CDR3 is CSARDNGQYSNQPQHF. In DNA form, the CDR3 reads TGCAGTGCTAGGGATAACGGACAGTATAGCAATCAGCCCCAGCATTTT.

This clonotype was observed many times. The chain has TRBV20-1 and TRBJ2-1; the match to TRBD1 covers 9 bases. V dropped 4 bases and J dropped 2; count of bases not matched to a gene: 12. Germline values: CDR1 DFQATT, CDR2 SNEGSKA (reference sequence). The CDR3 totals 17 residues. The CDR3 protein is CSAMSPGTGRTYNEQFF. The CDR3, as DNA: TGCAGTGCTATGTCTCCTGGGACAGGGAGGACCTACAATGAGCAGTTCTTC.

This clonotype was counted a few times. The V gene is TRBV4-3, the J gene TRBJ1-5, with a weak D call TRBD1 (6 bases). Germline V gene data show CDR1 as LGHNA and CDR2 as YSLEER. Trimming pared 1 base from V and 6 bases from J, leaving 22 bases between. This CDR3 comprises 18 residues. The CDR3 nucleotides read TGCGCCAGCAGCCAAGTGTGGGACACGTTACGGGGAAGTCAGCCCCAGCATTTT. Translating gives CASSQVWDTLRGSQPQHF.

The rearrangement links TRBV20-1 to TRBJ2-5; D could derive from TRBD1 or TRBD2 (5 bases each). The ends were cut back, 3 bases at V and 1 base at J, with 9 bases in the middle. The CDR3 length is 13 residues. CDR1 and CDR2 (germline): DFQATT, SNEGSKA (reference sequence). CDR3 in DNA: TGCAGTGCTAGGGCCGGGACCCAAGAGACCCAGTACTTC. Its protein is CSARAGTQETQYF.

The chain links TRBV20-1 to TRBJ2-5; possibly TRBD1 for D (6 bases). V lost 2 bases to trimming and J lost 2 bases, with 12 bases between them. This CDR3 spans 14 amino acids. Germline CDR1 is DFQATT and CDR2 is SNEGSKA (reference sequence). Here the CDR3 DNA reads TGCAGTGCTAGACGGACAGCCAAACAAGAGACCCAGTACTTC. The encoded protein is CSARRTAKQETQYF.

The gene calls are TRBV5-5 and TRBJ2-2; D not resolved. V lost 6 bases and J lost 1, with 10 bases in between. There are 14 residues in the CDR3. The germline V gene has CDR1 SGHKS and CDR2 YYEKEE (reference sequence). In nucleotides, the CDR3 is TGTGCCAGCATAAGGTTACTGAACACCGGGGAGCTGTTTTTT. It yields the protein CASIRLLNTGELFF.

The chain employs TRBV7-2 and TRBJ2-1, with 9 bases fitting TRBD2. The germline V gene encodes CDR1 SGHTA and CDR2 FQGNSA. This CDR3 region has 15 residues. V gave up 5 bases and J gave up 4 bases; unmatched junction bases: 6. Here the CDR3 DNA reads TGTGCCAGCAGCCCTCGCGGGGGGGTATACAATGAGCAGTTCTTC. It codes for CASSPRGGVYNEQFF.

This clonotype showed up many times. The chain couples TRBV10-3 to TRBJ2-3, with 7 nucleotides matching TRBD1. The CDR3 runs 15 residues. V gave up 5 bases and J gave up 1 base; unmatched junction bases: 6. Germline values: CDR1 ENHRY, CDR2 SYGVKD. CDR3 DNA sequence: TGTGCCATCAGTACAACAGGGGTAGGCACAGATACGCAGTATTTT. It specifies CAISTTGVGTDTQYF.

In the case of this clonotype: This clone may be a read error of a much larger clone one base away. The chain links TRBV7-2 to TRBJ1-5, with no clear D. The germline gives CDR1 SGHTA, CDR2 FQGNSA. V lost 4 bases to trimming and J lost 6 bases, with 10 bases between them. The CDR3 loop spans 13 amino acids. CDR3 residues: CASSSDVSQPQHF. Written as DNA, the CDR3 is TGTGCCAGCAGCTCCGATGTTAGTCAGCCCCAGCATTTT.

J is TRBJ1-4 and V is TRBV4-3; TRBD1 matches at 9 bases. Unmatched junction bases numbered 6, after V lost 3 bases and J lost 4 bases. Germline loops: CDR1 LGHNA, CDR2 YSLEER. The CDR3 length is 16 residues. CDR3 sequence: CASSQGDRASNEKLFF. The CDR3 nucleotides are TGCGCCAGCAGCCAGGGGGACAGGGCGAGTAATGAAAAACTGTTTTTT.

Only a few counts were recorded for this clonotype. The V call is TRBV10-3, the J call TRBJ1-1, with a possible D match to TRBD1 (6 bases). This CDR3 region has 14 residues. Germline V gives CDR1 ENHRY, CDR2 SYGVKD. Between the trimmed V and J ends, which lost 6 bases and 1 base, there was a span of 12 bases. The CDR3 is CAIRGDIRNTEAFF. In DNA form, the CDR3 reads TGTGCCATCAGAGGGGACATTAGGAACACTGAAGCTTTCTTT.

Worth noting for this clonotype: Relative to the germline gene, one junction end is altered; a read error may explain this. The chain employs TRBV5-1 and TRBJ2-3, with 7 bases that match TRBD2. Germline CDR1 and CDR2: SGHRS and YFSETQ. The CDR3 covers 12 residues. The CDR3 sequence: CVSSVGLEGQYF. Here the CDR3 DNA reads TGCGTCAGCAGCGTTGGACTAGAGGGACAGTATTTT.